This TCR beta chain was found in a study of blood T cells in healthy people across ages. With a J-beta primer mix and a sample-barcoded 5' primer, a second PCR ran 7 to 11 cycles. One entry per CDR3 protein results from TCRdb running MiXCR on the 5' RACE reads. The sample lists almost 1 million distinct CDR3 sequences; approximately 50% were seen once. Individuals who donated were healthy Caucasians from Russia aged roughly 6 to 90. Germline CDR1 SGHRS, CDR2 YFSETQ. This CDR3 has 16 amino acids. With 0 bases removed from V and 2 bases from J, the gap between germline ends came to 9 bases. The V and J genes are TRBV5-1 and TRBJ2-6; D is possibly TRBD1 (6 bases). Sequencing was done on a sample of blood. The TCR originated in a woman aged 55-69 years in good health. CDR3 protein: CASSLDGGPGANVLTF. The CDR3 DNA reads TGCGCCAGCAGCTTGGATGGGGGCCCTGGGGCCAACGTCCTGACTTTC.